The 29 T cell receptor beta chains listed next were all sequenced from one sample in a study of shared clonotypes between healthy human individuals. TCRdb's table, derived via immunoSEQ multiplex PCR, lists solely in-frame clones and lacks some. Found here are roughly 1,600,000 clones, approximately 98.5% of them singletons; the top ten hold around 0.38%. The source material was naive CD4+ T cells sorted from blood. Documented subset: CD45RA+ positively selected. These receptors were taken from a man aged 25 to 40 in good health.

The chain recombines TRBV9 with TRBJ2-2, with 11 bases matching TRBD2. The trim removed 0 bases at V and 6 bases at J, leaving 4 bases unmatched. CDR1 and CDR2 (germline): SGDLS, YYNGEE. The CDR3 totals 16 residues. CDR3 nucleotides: TGTGCCAGCAGCGTAGTAGCGGGAGGGCAAGCCGGGGAGCTGTTTTTT. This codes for CASSVVAGGQAGELFF.

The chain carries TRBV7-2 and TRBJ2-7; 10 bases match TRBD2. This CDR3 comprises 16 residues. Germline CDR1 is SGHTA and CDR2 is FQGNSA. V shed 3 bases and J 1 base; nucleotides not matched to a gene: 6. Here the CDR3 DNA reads TGTGCCAGCAGCTTTGCTAGCGGGAGAGGGTCCTACGAGCAGTACTTC. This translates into CASSFASGRGSYEQYF.

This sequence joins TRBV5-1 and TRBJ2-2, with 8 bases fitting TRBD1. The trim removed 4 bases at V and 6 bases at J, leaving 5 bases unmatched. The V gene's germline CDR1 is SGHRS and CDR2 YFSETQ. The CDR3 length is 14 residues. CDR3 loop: CASSGMTGAGELFF. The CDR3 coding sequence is TGCGCCAGCAGCGGGATGACAGGGGCCGGGGAGCTGTTTTTT.

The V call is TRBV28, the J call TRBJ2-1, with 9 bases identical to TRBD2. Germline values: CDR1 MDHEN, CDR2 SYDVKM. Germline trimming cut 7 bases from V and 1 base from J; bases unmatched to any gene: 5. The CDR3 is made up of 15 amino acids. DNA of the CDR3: TGTGCCAGCACGTTTAGCGGGAGATCCTACAATGAGCAGTTCTTC. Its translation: CASTFSGRSYNEQFF.

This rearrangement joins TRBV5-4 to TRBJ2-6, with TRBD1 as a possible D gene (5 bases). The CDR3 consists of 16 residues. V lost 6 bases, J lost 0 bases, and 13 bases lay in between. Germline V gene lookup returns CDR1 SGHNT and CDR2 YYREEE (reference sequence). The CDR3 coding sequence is TGTGCCAGCACGACAGAGATAGTCTCTGGGGCCAACGTCCTGACTTTC. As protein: CASTTEIVSGANVLTF.

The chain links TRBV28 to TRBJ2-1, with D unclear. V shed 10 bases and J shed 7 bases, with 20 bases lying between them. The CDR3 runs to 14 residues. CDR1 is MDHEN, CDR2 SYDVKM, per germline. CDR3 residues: CATIWASRSNEQFF. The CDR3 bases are TGTGCCACGATTTGGGCTTCCCGGAGTAATGAGCAGTTCTTC.

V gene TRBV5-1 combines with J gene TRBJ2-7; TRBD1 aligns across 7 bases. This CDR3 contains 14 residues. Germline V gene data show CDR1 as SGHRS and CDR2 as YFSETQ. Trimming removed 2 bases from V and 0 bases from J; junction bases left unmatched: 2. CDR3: CASSFDRVSYEQYF. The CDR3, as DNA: TGCGCCAGCAGCTTCGACAGGGTCTCCTACGAGCAGTACTTC.

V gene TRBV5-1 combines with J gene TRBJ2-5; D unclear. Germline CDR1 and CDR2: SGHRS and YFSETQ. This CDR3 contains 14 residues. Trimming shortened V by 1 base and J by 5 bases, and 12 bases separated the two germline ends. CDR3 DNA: TGCGCCAGCAGCTTGTCACTATCGACCGAGACCCAGTACTTC. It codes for CASSLSLSTETQYF.

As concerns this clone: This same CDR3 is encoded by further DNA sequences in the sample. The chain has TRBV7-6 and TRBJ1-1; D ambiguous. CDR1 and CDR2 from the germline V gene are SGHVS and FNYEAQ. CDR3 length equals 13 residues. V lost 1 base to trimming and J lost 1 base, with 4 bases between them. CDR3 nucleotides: TGTGCCAGCAGCTTAGGGCAGAACACTGAAGCTTTCTTT. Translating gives CASSLGQNTEAFF.

The CDR3 DNA follows: TGTGCCAGCAACGCGGGGGTAATCTACAATGAGCAGTTCTTC. Its translation is CASNAGVIYNEQFF. The chain carries TRBV2 and TRBJ2-1, with 7 bases matching TRBD2. This CDR3 has 14 residues. The germline V gene encodes CDR1 SNHLY and CDR2 FYNNEI. V shed 7 bases and J 3 bases; nucleotides not matched to a gene: 6.

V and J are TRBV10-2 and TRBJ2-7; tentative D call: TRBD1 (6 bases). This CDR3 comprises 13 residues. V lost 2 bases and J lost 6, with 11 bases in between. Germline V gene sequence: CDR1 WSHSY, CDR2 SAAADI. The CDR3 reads CASSEAQGSEQYF. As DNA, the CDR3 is TGCGCCAGCAGTGAGGCACAGGGTTCCGAGCAGTACTTC.

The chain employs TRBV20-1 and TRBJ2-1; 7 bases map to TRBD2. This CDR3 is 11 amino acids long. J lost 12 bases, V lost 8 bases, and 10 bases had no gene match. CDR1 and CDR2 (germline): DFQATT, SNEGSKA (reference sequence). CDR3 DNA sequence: TGCAGTCCGGGCGGGAGTGGTCGGCAGTTCTTC. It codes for CSPGGSGRQFF.

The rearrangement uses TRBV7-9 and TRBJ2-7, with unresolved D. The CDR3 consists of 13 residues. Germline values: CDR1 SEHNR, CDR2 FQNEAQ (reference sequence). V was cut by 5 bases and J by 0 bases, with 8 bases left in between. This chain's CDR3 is CASSAFASYEQYF. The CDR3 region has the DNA TGTGCCAGCAGCGCCTTTGCCTCCTACGAGCAGTACTTC.

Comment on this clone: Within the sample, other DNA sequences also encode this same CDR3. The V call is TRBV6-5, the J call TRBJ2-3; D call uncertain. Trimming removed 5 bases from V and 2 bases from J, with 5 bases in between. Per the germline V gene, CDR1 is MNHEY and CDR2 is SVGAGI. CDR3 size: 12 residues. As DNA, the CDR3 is TGTGCCAGCAGTCCCAACACAGATACGCAGTATTTT. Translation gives CASSPNTDTQYF.

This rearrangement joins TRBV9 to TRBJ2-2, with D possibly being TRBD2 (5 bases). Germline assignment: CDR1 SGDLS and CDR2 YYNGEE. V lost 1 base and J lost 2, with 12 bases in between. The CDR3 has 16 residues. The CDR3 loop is CASSVSGSINTGELFF. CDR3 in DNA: TGTGCCAGCAGCGTATCGGGGAGCATAAACACCGGGGAGCTGTTTTTT.

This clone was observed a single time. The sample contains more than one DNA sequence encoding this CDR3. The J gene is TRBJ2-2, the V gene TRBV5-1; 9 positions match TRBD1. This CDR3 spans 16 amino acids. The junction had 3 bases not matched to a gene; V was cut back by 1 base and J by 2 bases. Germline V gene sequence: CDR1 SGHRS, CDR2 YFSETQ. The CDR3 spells CASSLLGQGNTGELFF. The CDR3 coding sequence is TGCGCCAGCAGCTTGTTGGGACAGGGAAACACCGGGGAGCTGTTTTTT.

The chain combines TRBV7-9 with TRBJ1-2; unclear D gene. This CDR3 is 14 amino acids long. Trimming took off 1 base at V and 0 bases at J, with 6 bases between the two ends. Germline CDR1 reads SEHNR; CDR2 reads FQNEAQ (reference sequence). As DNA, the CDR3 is TGTGCCAGCAGCTTAGGGGCAGCTAACTATGGCTACACCTTC. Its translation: CASSLGAANYGYTF.

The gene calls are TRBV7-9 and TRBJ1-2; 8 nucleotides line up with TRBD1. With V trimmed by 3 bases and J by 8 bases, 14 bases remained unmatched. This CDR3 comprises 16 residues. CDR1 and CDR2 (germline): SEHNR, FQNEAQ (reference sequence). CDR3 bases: TGTGCCAGCAGCTTCGGCCAGGGGGCGCGACTCGAGGGCTACACCTTC. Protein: CASSFGQGARLEGYTF.

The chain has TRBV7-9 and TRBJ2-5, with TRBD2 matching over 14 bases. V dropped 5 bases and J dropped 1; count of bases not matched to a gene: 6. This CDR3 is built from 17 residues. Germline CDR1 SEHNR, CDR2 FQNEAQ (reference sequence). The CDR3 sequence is CASSPGTSGSPQETQYF. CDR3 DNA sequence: TGTGCCAGCAGCCCCGGGACTAGCGGGAGCCCCCAAGAGACCCAGTACTTC. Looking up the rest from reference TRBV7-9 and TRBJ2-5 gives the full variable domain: DTGVSQNPRHKITKRGQNVTFRCDPISEHNRLYWYRQTLGQGPEFLTYFQNEAQLEKSRLLSDRFSAERPKGSFSTLEIQRTEQGDSAMYLCASSPGTSGSPQETQYFGPGTRLLVL.

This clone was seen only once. In DNA form, the CDR3 reads TGCGCCAGCAACCCCGGTGGGTTGAACACTGAAGCTTTCTTT. Its protein is CASNPGGLNTEAFF. The chain joins TRBV10-2 to TRBJ1-1; D is ambiguous. The CDR3 has 14 residues. V lost 7 bases and J lost 0, with 12 bases in between. Germline values: CDR1 WSHSY, CDR2 SAAADI.

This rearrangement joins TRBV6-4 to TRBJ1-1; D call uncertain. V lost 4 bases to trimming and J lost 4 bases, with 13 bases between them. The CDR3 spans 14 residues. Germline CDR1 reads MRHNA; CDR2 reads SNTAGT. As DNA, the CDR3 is TGTGCCAGCAGTGCTACGGTGTCGAGCACTGAAGCTTTCTTT. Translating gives CASSATVSSTEAFF.

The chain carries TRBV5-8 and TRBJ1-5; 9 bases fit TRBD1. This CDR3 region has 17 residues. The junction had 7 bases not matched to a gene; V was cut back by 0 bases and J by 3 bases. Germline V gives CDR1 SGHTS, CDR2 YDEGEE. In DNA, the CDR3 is TGTGCCAGCAGCTTGGCCTCCGGGACAGGGTACAATCAGCCCCAGCATTTT. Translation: CASSLASGTGYNQPQHF.

CDR3 in amino acids: CASSGRGRGASTEAFF. Here the CDR3 DNA reads TGTGCCAGCAGCGGTCGGGGGCGCGGTGCTAGCACTGAAGCTTTCTTT. V is TRBV28 and J is TRBJ1-1, with D perhaps matching TRBD1 (6 bases). Between the trimmed V and J ends, which lost 6 bases and 4 bases, there was a span of 21 bases. Germline CDR1 reads MDHEN; CDR2 reads SYDVKM. This CDR3 contains 16 residues. Full variable domain (rest looked up from reference TRBV28 and TRBJ1-1): DVKVTQSSRYLVKRTGEKVFLECVQDMDHENMFWYRQDPGLGLRLIYFSYDVKMKEKGDIPEGYSVSREKKERFSLILESASTNQTSMYLCASSGRGRGASTEAFFGQGTRLTVV.

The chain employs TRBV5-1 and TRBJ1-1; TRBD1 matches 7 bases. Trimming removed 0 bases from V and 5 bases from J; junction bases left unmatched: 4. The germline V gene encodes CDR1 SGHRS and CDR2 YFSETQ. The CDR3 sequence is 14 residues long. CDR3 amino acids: CASSLGIQGTEAFF. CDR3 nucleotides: TGCGCCAGCAGCTTGGGCATACAGGGGACTGAAGCTTTCTTT.

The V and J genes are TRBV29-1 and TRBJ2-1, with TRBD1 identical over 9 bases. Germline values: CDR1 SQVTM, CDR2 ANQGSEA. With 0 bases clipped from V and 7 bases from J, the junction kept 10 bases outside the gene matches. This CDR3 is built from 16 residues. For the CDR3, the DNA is TGCAGCGTTGAAGATTGGAGACAGGGGGGTAAGAATGAGCAGTTCTTC. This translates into CSVEDWRQGGKNEQFF.

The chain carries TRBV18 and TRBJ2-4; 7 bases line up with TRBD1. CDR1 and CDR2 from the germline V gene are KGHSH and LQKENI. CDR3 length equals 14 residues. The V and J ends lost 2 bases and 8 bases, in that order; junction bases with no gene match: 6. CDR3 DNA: TGTGCCAGCTCACCAACGACAGGGCCGGACATTCAGTACTTC. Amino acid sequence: CASSPTTGPDIQYF.

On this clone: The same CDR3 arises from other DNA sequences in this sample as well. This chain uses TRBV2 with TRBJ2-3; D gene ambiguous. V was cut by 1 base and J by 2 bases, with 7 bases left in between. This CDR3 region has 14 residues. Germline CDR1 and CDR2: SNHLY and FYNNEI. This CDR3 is CASSEGSVTDTQYF. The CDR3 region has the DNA TGTGCCAGCAGTGAAGGGTCCGTCACAGATACGCAGTATTTT.

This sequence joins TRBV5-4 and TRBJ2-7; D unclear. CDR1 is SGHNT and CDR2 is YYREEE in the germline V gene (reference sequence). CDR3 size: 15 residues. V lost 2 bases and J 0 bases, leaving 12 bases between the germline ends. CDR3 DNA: TGTGCCAGCAGCTTCGGCCACCAAAGCTCCTACGAGCAGTACTTC. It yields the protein CASSFGHQSSYEQYF.

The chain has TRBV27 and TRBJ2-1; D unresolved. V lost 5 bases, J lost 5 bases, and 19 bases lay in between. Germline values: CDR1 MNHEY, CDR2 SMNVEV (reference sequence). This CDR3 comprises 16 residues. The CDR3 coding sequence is TGTGCCAGCAGTCTCTTTAGGAGAAACACACACAATGAGCAGTTCTTC. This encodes CASSLFRRNTHNEQFF.